Below, 18 T cell receptor beta chains from the same sample are listed, as sequenced in a study of identical twins. TCRdb re-derived calls from the 5' RACE reads in MiXCR, one entry per CDR3 protein. The sample includes about 530,000 distinct CDR3 sequences, 15% seen only once; the top ten take roughly 0.42%. This same sample was also taken into another study, of yellow fever vaccine responses in identical twins.

Source material: CD4+ T cells sorted from blood. Source of these receptors: a woman under 30 in good health.

The V call is TRBV5-1, the J call TRBJ2-6, with 8 bases identical to TRBD1. Germline V lookup: CDR1 SGHRS, CDR2 YFSETQ. J gave up 3 bases and V 4 bases, and 9 bases lay outside the gene matches. The CDR3 covers 17 residues. The CDR3 reads CASSRRTGFFGANVLTF. The CDR3 coding sequence is TGCGCCAGCAGCCGACGGACAGGGTTCTTTGGGGCCAACGTCCTGACTTTC.

This clonotype has just one count. The rearrangement links TRBV19 to TRBJ2-2; D assignment may be TRBD1 or TRBD2 (5 bases each). The CDR3 runs to 15 residues. Germline lookup yields CDR1 LNHDA and CDR2 SQIVND (reference sequence). Trimming took off 4 bases at V and 0 bases at J, with 9 bases between the two ends. The CDR3 nucleotides are TGTGCCAGTAGTACTCGGGGCCCGAACACCGGGGAGCTGTTTTTT. Amino acids: CASSTRGPNTGELFF.

This clonotype was picked up a small number of times. The rearrangement joins TRBV12-3 or TRBV12-4 to TRBJ1-3; a weak D match, TRBD1 (5 bases). This CDR3 comprises 15 residues. The V gene lost 3 bases and the J gene lost 0 bases, with 9 bases spanning the gap. This CDR3 reads CASSFGADSGNTIYF. CDR3 coding DNA: TGTGCCAGCAGTTTTGGGGCAGACTCTGGAAACACCATATATTTT.

This clonotype was picked up a small number of times. This rearrangement joins TRBV12-3 or TRBV12-4 to TRBJ2-1; 13 bases match TRBD2. The V and J ends lost 6 bases and 6 bases, in that order; junction bases with no gene match: 8. This CDR3 spans 16 amino acids. This CDR3 reads CASRGLAGRRVNEQFF. In nucleotides, the CDR3 is TGTGCCAGCAGGGGACTAGCGGGACGTCGGGTCAATGAGCAGTTCTTC.

This clonotype was seen a few times. The chain couples TRBV5-6 to TRBJ1-1, with D uncertain. The CDR3 runs to 14 residues. Trimming took off 5 bases at V and 2 bases at J, with 13 bases between the two ends. Germline CDR1 reads SGHDT; CDR2 reads YYEEEE. CDR3 region: CASSLDHGNTEAFF. For the CDR3, the DNA is TGTGCCAGCAGTCTCGACCACGGAAACACTGAAGCTTTCTTT. The whole variable domain, filled in from reference TRBV5-6 and TRBJ1-1, reads DAGVTQSPTHLIKTRGQQVTLRCSPKSGHDTVSWYQQALGQGPQFIFQYYEEEERQRGNFPDRFSGHQFPNYSSELNVNALLLGDSALYLCASSLDHGNTEAFFGQGTRLTVV.

This clonotype has more than one count but fewer than ten. The chain joins TRBV2 to TRBJ2-7; D possibly corresponds to TRBD2 (5 bases). Germline-derived CDR1 and CDR2 are SNHLY and FYNNEI. Between the trimmed V and J ends, which lost 2 bases and 1 base, there was a span of 9 bases. The CDR3 spans 14 residues. Here the CDR3 reads CASSERRVSYEQYF. As DNA, the CDR3 is TGTGCCAGCAGTGAACGGCGGGTGTCCTACGAGCAGTACTTC.

The chain recombines TRBV6-5 with TRBJ2-7; 9 bases fit TRBD1. The CDR3 runs 17 residues. Germline lookup yields CDR1 MNHEY and CDR2 SVGAGI. Trimming took 0 bases from V and 4 from J; bases not matched to a gene: 10. The DNA of the CDR3 is TGTGCCAGCAGTTACTCAGAGGGGACAGGGAGAAGATACGAGCAGTACTTC. Its protein product is CASSYSEGTGRRYEQYF.

This clonotype appeared a few times. The chain employs TRBV4-2 and TRBJ2-1; 8 bases fit TRBD2. V was clipped by 4 bases and J by 0 bases; unmatched bases: 5. Germline loops: CDR1 LGHNA, CDR2 YNFKEQ. The CDR3 extends over 16 amino acids. The CDR3 nucleotides read TGTGCCAGCAGCCCTATAGCGGGAAGCTCCTACAATGAGCAGTTCTTC. Translation gives CASSPIAGSSYNEQFF.

In its sample, this clonotype was seen many times. The V gene is TRBV20-1, the J gene TRBJ2-5, with D possibly TRBD2 on 6 matching bases. Germline CDR1 and CDR2: DFQATT and SNEGSKA (reference sequence). V gave up 5 bases and J gave up 4 bases, with 8 bases separating them. CDR3 length equals 11 residues. CDR3 nucleotides: TGCAGTGCTCGGGGAGGAGAGACCCAGTACTTC. It codes for CSARGGETQYF.

The chain links TRBV28 to TRBJ2-4, with D uncertain. V was pared by 2 bases and J by 7 bases, with 12 bases between. CDR1 MDHEN and CDR2 SYDVKM come from the germline V gene. This CDR3 is 14 amino acids long. In DNA form, the CDR3 reads TGTGCCAGCAGTTTAATGAGCGTTCGGAACATTCAGTACTTC. Protein: CASSLMSVRNIQYF.

The chain joins TRBV28 to TRBJ2-7; the D gene is possibly TRBD2 (6 bases). CDR1 and CDR2 from the germline V gene are MDHEN and SYDVKM. Between the trimmed V and J ends, which lost 6 bases and 6 bases, there was a span of 12 bases. This CDR3 contains 12 residues. CDR3 in DNA: TGTGCCAGCAGCCTCCTGACTAGCGAGCAGTACTTC. This gives the protein CASSLLTSEQYF. The variable domain in full, with the rest retrieved from reference TRBV28 and TRBJ2-7, is DVKVTQSSRYLVKRTGEKVFLECVQDMDHENMFWYRQDPGLGLRLIYFSYDVKMKEKGDIPEGYSVSREKKERFSLILESASTNQTSMYLCASSLLTSEQYFGPGTRLTVT.

This clonotype was seen ten or more times. V and J are TRBV10-3 and TRBJ2-7, with D tentatively TRBD1 (5 bases). Trimming left V 3 bases short and J 3 bases short, with 6 bases between. The CDR3 has 12 residues. In germline, CDR1 is ENHRY, CDR2 SYGVKD. CDR3 coding DNA: TGTGCCATCAGTGATCAGGGCTACGAGCAGTACGTC. It translates to CAISDQGYEQYV.

This clonotype was picked up a small number of times. The chain carries TRBV19 and TRBJ2-2; the match to TRBD2 covers 10 bases. Per the germline V gene, CDR1 is LNHDA and CDR2 is SQIVND (reference sequence). The junction had 13 bases not matched to a gene; V was cut back by 7 bases and J by 5 bases. The CDR3 covers 17 residues. CDR3 sequence: CASMKPTSGLWTGELFF. The CDR3 coding sequence is TGTGCCAGTATGAAACCGACTAGCGGGTTGTGGACCGGGGAGCTGTTTTTT.

The V and J genes are TRBV5-6 and TRBJ2-7; D call uncertain. V dropped 4 bases and J dropped 0 bases, with 11 bases sitting between them. Germline CDR1 reads SGHDT; CDR2 reads YYEEEE. The CDR3 spans 14 residues. The CDR3 DNA reads TGTGCCAGCAGCAAATCCCCGGGCTCCTACGAGCAGTACTTC. It translates to CASSKSPGSYEQYF. The full variable domain, completed using reference TRBV5-6 and TRBJ2-7, is DAGVTQSPTHLIKTRGQQVTLRCSPKSGHDTVSWYQQALGQGPQFIFQYYEEEERQRGNFPDRFSGHQFPNYSSELNVNALLLGDSALYLCASSKSPGSYEQYFGPGTRLTVT.

The chain recombines TRBV7-8 with TRBJ1-3; D perhaps matches TRBD1 (5 bases). V was cut by 1 base and J by 4 bases, with 8 bases left in between. CDR3 size: 14 residues. CDR1 SGHVS and CDR2 FQNEAQ come from the germline V gene. In DNA, the CDR3 is TGTGCCAGCAGCTTAGTGGGGGGAGGAAACACCATATATTTT. This gives the protein CASSLVGGGNTIYF.

This rearrangement joins TRBV1 to TRBJ2-7; the table's D gene call, TRBD2, was not cross checked with the DNA. TRBV1 is a recognized pseudogene. This CDR3 has 15 amino acids. CDR3 in amino acids: CTSSHPSGRKYEQYF. The CDR3 nucleotides read TGCACCAGCAGCCATCCCAGCGGGAGGAAATACGAGCAGTACTTC.

The V gene is TRBV5-6, the J gene TRBJ2-7; D is uncertain. Germline lookup yields CDR1 SGHDT and CDR2 YYEEEE. This CDR3 contains 12 residues. The V and J ends lost 5 bases and 4 bases respectively, with 10 bases between them. The CDR3: CASRGSGYEQYF. The DNA for the CDR3 is TGTGCCAGCAGGGGATCGGGTTACGAGCAGTACTTC.

This clonotype was counted only a few times. The gene calls are TRBV7-6 and TRBJ2-3; D gene unclear. Germline values: CDR1 SGHVS, CDR2 FNYEAQ. Trimming pared 0 bases from V and 3 bases from J, leaving 7 bases between. The CDR3 consists of 14 residues. CDR3 DNA: TGTGCCAGCAGCTTAGCGGTAGTAACAGATACGCAGTATTTT. This encodes CASSLAVVTDTQYF.